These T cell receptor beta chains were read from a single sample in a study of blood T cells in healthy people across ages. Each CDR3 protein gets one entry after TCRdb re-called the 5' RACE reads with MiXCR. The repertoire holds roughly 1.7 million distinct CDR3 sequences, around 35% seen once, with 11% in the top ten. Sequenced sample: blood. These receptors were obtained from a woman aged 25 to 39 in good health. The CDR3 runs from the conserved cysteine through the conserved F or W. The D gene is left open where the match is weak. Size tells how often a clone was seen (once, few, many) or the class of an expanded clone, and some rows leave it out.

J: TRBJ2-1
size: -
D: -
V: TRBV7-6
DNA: TGTGCCAGCAGCTTGACCCGAGGAGCTCCCTACAATGAGCAGTTCTTC
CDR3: CASSLTRGAPYNEQFF

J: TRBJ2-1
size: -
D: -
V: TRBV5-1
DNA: TGCGCCAGCAGCTGGATGGGCCAGATAAACAATGAGCAGTTCTTC
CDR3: CASSWMGQINNEQFF

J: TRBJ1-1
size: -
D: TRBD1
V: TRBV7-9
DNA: TGTGCCAGCAGCAGACAGGGGAGCACTGAAGCTTTCTTT
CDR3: CASSRQGSTEAFF

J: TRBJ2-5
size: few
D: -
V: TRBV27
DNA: -
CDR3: CASSFLAAGEQYF

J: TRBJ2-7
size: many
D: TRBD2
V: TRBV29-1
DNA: TGCAGCGTTGAAGACGCGGCTAGCGGGAGGGTCGAGCAGTACTTC
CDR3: CSVEDAASGRVEQYF

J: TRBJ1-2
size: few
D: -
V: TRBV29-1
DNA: TGCAGCGTTAGGTCAGGGACCTATGAAGGCTACACCTTC
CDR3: CSVRSGTYEGYTF

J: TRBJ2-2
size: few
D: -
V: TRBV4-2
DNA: TGTGCCAGCAGCCAAGAGAGTTGGTCCGGGGAGCTGTTTTTT
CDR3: CASSQESWSGELFF

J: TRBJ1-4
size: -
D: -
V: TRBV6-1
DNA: TGTGCCAGCAGTGTCGAGTGGGGGGAAAAACTGTTTTTT
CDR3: CASSVEWGEKLFF

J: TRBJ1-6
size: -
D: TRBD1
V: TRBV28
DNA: TGTGCCAGCAGGACAGGGGTATCCTATTCACCCCTCCACTTT
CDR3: CASRTGVSYSPLHF

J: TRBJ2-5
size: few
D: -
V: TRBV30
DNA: TGTGCCTGGAGTGAAGAGGGGACCCAGTACTTC
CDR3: CAWSEEGTQYF

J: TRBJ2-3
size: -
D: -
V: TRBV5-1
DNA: TGCGCCAGCAGCTTGGCCACAGCCCGCCAGACGCAGTATTTT
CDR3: CASSLATARQTQYF

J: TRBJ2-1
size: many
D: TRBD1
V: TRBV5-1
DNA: TGCGCCAGCAGCGACAGGGGAATTGAGCAGTTCTTC
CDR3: CASSDRGIEQFF

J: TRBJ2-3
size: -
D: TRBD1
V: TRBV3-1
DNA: TGTGCCAGCAGCCTTGGGACAGGGGGCCTGTCAGATACGCAGTATTTT
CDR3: CASSLGTGGLSDTQYF

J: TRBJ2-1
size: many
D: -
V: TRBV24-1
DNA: TGTGCCACCAGTGAATCCTACAATGAGCAGTTCTTC
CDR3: CATSESYNEQFF

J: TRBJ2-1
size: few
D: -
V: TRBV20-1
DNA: TGCAGTGCTAGAGTATCCGTCGGGGGATATGAGCAGTTCTTC
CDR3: CSARVSVGGYEQFF

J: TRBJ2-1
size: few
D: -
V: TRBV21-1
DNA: TGTGCCAGCAGCAAAGGGGGAGTGGCCTACAATGAGCAGTTCTTC
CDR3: CASSKGGVAYNEQFF

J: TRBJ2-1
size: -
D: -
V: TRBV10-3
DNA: TGTGCCATCATGGCGGGTTCCTACAATGAGCAGTTCTTC
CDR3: CAIMAGSYNEQFF

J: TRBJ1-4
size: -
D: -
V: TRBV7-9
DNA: TGTGCCAGCAGTAAGAAGCTGTCTGCAACTAATGAAAAACTGTTTTTT
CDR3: CASSKKLSATNEKLFF

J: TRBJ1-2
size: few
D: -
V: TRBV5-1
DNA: TGCGCCAGCAGCTTGGCCCTGGTAGGGTCCTATGGCTACACCTTC
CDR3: CASSLALVGSYGYTF

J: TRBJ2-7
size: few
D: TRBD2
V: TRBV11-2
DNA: TGTGCCAGCAGCTTAACCTCCGGACTAGGCTCCTACGAGCAGTACTTC
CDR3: CASSLTSGLGSYEQYF

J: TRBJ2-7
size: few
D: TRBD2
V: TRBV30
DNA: TGTGCCACATCCGGACTAGCGAGCTCCTACGAGCAGTACTTC
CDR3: CATSGLASSYEQYF

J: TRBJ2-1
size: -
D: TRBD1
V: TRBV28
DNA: TGTGCCAGCAGTTCAAAGCCGGGACAGAAGAATGAGCAGTTCTTC
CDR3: CASSSKPGQKNEQFF

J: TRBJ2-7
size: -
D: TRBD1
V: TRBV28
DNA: TGTGCCAGCAGCAATCAGGGGGTGCAGGGCGAGCAGTACTTC
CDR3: CASSNQGVQGEQYF

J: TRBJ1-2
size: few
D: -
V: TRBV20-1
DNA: TGCAGTGCTAGAGATTCCAGTACGGGCTACACCTTC
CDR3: CSARDSSTGYTF

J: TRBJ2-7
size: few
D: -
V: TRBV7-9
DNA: TGTGCCAGCAGCAAGACAGAGGCAGACCACTACGAGCAGTACTTC
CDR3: CASSKTEADHYEQYF

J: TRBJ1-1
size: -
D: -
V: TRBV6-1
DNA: TGTGCCAGCAGTGAACTGGACACTGTGAACACTGAAGCTTTCTTT
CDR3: CASSELDTVNTEAFF

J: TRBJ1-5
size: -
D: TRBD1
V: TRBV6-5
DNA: TGTGCCAGCAGACAGGGACAGGGGGCGAGACAGCCCCAGCATTTT
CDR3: CASRQGQGARQPQHF

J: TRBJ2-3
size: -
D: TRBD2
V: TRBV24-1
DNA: TGTGCCACCTCCCAGGTGGGAGGGGATACGCAGTATTTT
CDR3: CATSQVGGDTQYF

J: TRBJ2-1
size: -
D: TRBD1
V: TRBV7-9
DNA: TGTGCCAGCAGCTCAGAAATGGACAGGGCGTACAATGAGCAGTTCTTC
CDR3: CASSSEMDRAYNEQFF

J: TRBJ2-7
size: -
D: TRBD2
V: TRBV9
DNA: TGTGCCAGCAGCGTAGAACCTAGCGGGGTGACCTACGAGCAGTACTTC
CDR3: CASSVEPSGVTYEQYF

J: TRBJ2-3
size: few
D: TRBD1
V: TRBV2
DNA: TGTGCCAGCACTAGGACAGGGCTTACAGATACGCAGTATTTT
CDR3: CASTRTGLTDTQYF

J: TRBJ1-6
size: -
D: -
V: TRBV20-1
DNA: TGCAGTGCTAGTACAGGGATGCCACCCCTCCACTTT
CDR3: CSASTGMPPLHF

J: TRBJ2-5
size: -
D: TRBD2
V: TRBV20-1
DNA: TGCAGTGCTCCTAGCGGGACCTTGAGAGAGACCCAGTACTTC
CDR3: CSAPSGTLRETQYF

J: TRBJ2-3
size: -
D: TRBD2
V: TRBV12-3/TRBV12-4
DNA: TGTGCCAGCAGACATAGCGGGAGGGACACAGATGCGCAGTATTTT
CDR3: CASRHSGRDTDAQYF

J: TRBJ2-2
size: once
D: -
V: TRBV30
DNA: TGTGCCTGGAGTGTACTCCAGGGGAACACCGGGGAGCTGTTTTTT
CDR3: CAWSVLQGNTGELFF

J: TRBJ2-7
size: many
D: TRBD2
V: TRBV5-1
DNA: TGCGCCAGCAGCCCTGAGCGGGAGAGAGCCTACGAGCAGTACTTC
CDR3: CASSPERERAYEQYF

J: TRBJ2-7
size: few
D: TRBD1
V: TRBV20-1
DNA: TGCAGTGCCCTAAATTCGGGACAGGGGACCTACGAGCAGTACTTC
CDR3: CSALNSGQGTYEQYF

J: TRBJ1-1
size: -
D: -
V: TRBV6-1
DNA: TGTGCCAGCCGTATAGGGGTACACCTCCCATCTGAGGCTTTCTTT
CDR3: CASRIGVHLPSEAFF

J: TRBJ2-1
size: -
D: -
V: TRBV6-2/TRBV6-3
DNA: TGTGCCAGCAGTGGGGGACGGGGGAGCACCAATGAGCAGTTCTTC
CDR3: CASSGGRGSTNEQFF

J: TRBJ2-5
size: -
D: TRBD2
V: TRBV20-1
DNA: TGCAGTGCCCCCTCCTTGGAGCGGGGGGGCCAAGAGACCCAGTACTTC
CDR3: CSAPSLERGGQETQYF

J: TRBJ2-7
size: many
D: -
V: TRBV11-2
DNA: TGTGCCAGCAGTTTCGCGGCGGCCTACGAGCAGTACTTC
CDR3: CASSFAAAYEQYF

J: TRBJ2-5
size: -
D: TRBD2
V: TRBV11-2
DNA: TGTGCCAGCAGCTCCCGGGTAGCGGGGGGTCAAGAGACCCAGTACTTC
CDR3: CASSSRVAGGQETQYF

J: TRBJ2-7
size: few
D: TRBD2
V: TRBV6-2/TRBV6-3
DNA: TGTGCCAGCAGCCGGGGGGAGCCCTACGAGCAGTACTTC
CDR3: CASSRGEPYEQYF

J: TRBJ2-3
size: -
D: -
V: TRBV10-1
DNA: TGCGCCAGCAGTGAGTCGGGCAACCCCACAGATACGCAGTATTTT
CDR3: CASSESGNPTDTQYF

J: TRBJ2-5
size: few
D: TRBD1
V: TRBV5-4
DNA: TGTGCCAGCAGCTTGGAGGGACAGGGGGCGCGGGAGACCCAGTACTTC
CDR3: CASSLEGQGARETQYF

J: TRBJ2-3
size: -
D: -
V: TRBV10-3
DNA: TGTGCCATCAGTGAGTCTGGGTGGGGGAGCACAGATACGCAGTATTTT
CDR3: CAISESGWGSTDTQYF

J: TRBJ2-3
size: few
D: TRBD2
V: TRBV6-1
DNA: TGTGCCAGCAGTGTCGCTAGCGGGGGGACTACCACAGATACGCAGTATTTT
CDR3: CASSVASGGTTTDTQYF

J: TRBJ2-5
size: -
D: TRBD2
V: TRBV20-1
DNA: TGCAGTGCTGGGGTCGGGGGGAAGCTCCAAGAGACCCAGTACTTC
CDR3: CSAGVGGKLQETQYF

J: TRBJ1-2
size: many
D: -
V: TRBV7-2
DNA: TGTGCCAGCAGCTTAGTCAGGGTTACTAACTATGGCTACACCTTC
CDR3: CASSLVRVTNYGYTF

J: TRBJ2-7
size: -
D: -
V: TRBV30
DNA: TGTGCCTGGAGTTTAGGCCCTATCCTCTCCTACGAGCAGTACTTC
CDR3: CAWSLGPILSYEQYF